This T cell receptor beta chain was found in a study of T cells in Graves' hyperthyroidism and ophthalmopathy. This clonotype was detected ten times or more. RNA transcripts were the template for amplifying TCR beta CDR3 regions. TCR CDR3 underwent first-round RT-PCR with the HTBI primer set. TCRdb analysed the multiplex PCR reads with MiXCR anew, one entry per CDR3 protein. The repertoire holds about 380,000 distinct CDR3 sequences, with roughly 12% as singletons. Thyroid ultrasound and orbital computed tomography, with clinical symptoms and serum thyroxine and TRAb, informed diagnoses. Isolation of PBMCs was performed on around 10 ml fresh peripheral blood. The TCR was taken from a man in his thirties or forties with Graves' hyperthyroidism that later progressed to Graves' ophthalmopathy. The specimen sequenced was blood.

The CDR3: CASSRTGRDTDTQYF. The CDR3 DNA is TGTGCCAGCAGCCGTACGGGACGGGACACAGATACGCAGTATTTT. V usage is TRBV11-2 and J usage is TRBJ2-3; perhaps D is TRBD1 or TRBD2 (5 bases each). The CDR3 totals 15 residues. CDR1 and CDR2 from the germline V gene are SGHAT and FQNNGV. V dropped 5 bases and J dropped 2 bases, with 14 bases sitting between them.